This passage covers 6 T cell receptor beta chains from one sample sequenced in a study of regulatory T cells in long-lasting Graves disease. CDR3 regions were amplified by Arm-PCR using iRepertoire HTBI primers to build TCR beta libraries. TCRdb itself ran the multiplex PCR reads through MiXCR, one entry per CDR3 protein. The sample lists fewer than 400,000 distinct CDR3 sequences; roughly 18% were seen once. The time point denotes: newly diagnosed GD, antithyroid drugs for less than 3 months. From PBMCs, RNA was extracted and then used to make the TCR library. The sequences come from peripheral blood mononuclear cells (PBMCs), collected at new diagnosis, from a patient treated with antithyroid drugs. These receptors originate from a female donor with Graves disease.

The table lists this clonotype with a few counts. The chain recombines TRBV3-1 with TRBJ2-7; D gene uncertain. Germline V lookup: CDR1 LGHDT, CDR2 YNNKEL (reference sequence). Trimming stripped 1 base from V and 6 bases from J, with 13 bases between. The CDR3 loop spans 14 amino acids. The CDR3 DNA follows: TGTGCCAGCAGCCAAGTACCAGTAGGTTCCGAGCAGTACTTC. Encoded protein: CASSQVPVGSEQYF.

Regarding this clonotype: A far larger clone differs by one base, so this is likely a read error. CDR3 in DNA: TGTGCCAGCAGCCGACGACGGAGCTATGGCTACACCTTC. It codes for CASSRRRSYGYTF. The J gene is TRBJ1-2, the V gene TRBV6-1; unclear D gene. Trimming left V 6 bases short and J 4 bases short, with 12 bases between. This CDR3 has 13 residues. CDR1 is MNHNS, CDR2 SASEGT, per germline.

This clonotype was seen a handful of times. The rearrangement joins TRBV5-5 to TRBJ1-6; D possibly corresponds to TRBD1 (6 bases). The CDR3 consists of 17 residues. Per the germline V gene, CDR1 is SGHKS and CDR2 is YYEKEE (reference sequence). The germline V and J ends were trimmed by 1 base and 7 bases, with 18 bases remaining between them. CDR3 DNA sequence: TGTGCCAGCAGCTTGTTCGGCAGGGGTGATGGCAATTCACCCCTCCACTTT. It encodes CASSLFGRGDGNSPLHF.

This clonotype was observed many times. The rearrangement uses TRBV19 and TRBJ1-2; D call uncertain. CDR1 and CDR2 (germline): LNHDA, SQIVND (reference sequence). The CDR3 spans 13 residues. The V gene lost 3 bases and the J gene lost 8 bases, with 13 bases spanning the gap. The CDR3: CASSITPRYGYTF. CDR3 in DNA: TGTGCCAGTAGTATTACCCCCCGGTACGGCTACACCTTC. The entire variable domain, with the rest obtained from reference TRBV19 and TRBJ1-2, is as follows: DGGITQSPKYLFRKEGQNVTLSCEQNLNHDAMYWYRQDPGQGLRLIYYSQIVNDFQKGDIAEGYSVSREKKESFPLTVTSAQKNPTAFYLCASSITPRYGYTFGSGTRLTVV.

This clonotype was counted at least ten times. The chain links TRBV2 to TRBJ2-1, with TRBD2 matching over 9 bases. This CDR3 comprises 14 residues. CDR1 SNHLY and CDR2 FYNNEI come from the germline V gene. J lost 5 bases, V lost 7 bases, and 6 bases had no gene match. DNA of the CDR3: TGTGCCAGCATGGTATCTAGCGGGAACAATGAGCAGTTCTTC. Its translation is CASMVSSGNNEQFF.

At least ten counts were recorded for this clonotype. The chain couples TRBV5-1 to TRBJ1-1; no definite D call. Germline-derived CDR1 and CDR2 are SGHRS and YFSETQ. The CDR3 runs 13 residues. The germline V and J ends were trimmed by 4 bases and 0 bases, with 7 bases remaining between them. The CDR3 region is CASSPNMNTEAFF. Here the CDR3 DNA reads TGCGCCAGCAGCCCTAATATGAACACTGAAGCTTTCTTT.